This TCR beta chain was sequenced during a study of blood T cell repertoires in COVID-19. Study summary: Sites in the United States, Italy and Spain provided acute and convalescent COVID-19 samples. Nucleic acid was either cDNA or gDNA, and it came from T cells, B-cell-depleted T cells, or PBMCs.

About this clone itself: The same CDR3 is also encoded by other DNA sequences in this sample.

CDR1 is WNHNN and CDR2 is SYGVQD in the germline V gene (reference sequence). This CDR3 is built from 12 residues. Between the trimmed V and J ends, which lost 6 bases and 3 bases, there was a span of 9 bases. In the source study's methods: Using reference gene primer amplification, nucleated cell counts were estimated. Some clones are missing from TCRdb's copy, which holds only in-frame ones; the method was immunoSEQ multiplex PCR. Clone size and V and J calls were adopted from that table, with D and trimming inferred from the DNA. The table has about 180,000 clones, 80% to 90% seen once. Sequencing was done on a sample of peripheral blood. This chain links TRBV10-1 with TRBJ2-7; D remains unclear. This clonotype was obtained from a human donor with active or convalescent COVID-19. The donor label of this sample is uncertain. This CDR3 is CASSESSYEQYF. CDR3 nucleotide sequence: TGCGCCAGCAGCGAATCTAGCTACGAGCAGTACTTC.